This is a list of T cell receptor beta chains from one sample in a study of T cell clones after liver transplantation. Generated by immunoSEQ multiplex PCR, the TCRdb table keeps only in-frame clones and is missing some. The sample gives over 60,000 clones, 80% of which show up once; 0.45% to 0.65% is in the top ten. Sequenced material: CD4+ T cells from blood, taken before liver transplant. The receptors were gathered from a human donor who received a liver transplant. CDR3s include the opening cysteine and the closing phenylalanine or tryptophan. Fields, in order: V gene, D gene, clone size, J gene, CDR3 DNA, CDR3 protein. D genes are given only for firm matches. The size field is filled for only some rows; it gives once, few, many or a size class.

TRBV5-4	TRBD2	.	TRBJ2-1	TGTGCCAGCAGCTTGGTGAGGGGGGGACTAGCAGGGAATGAGCAGTTCTTC	CASSLVRGGLAGNEQFF
TRBV28	.	few	TRBJ2-6	TGTGCCAGCAGTTTGGGGTCGGCAACTGGGGCCAACGTCCTGACTTTC	CASSLGSATGANVLTF
TRBV6-6	.	.	TRBJ2-3	TGTGCCAGCAGTGCAGCAGGGGAAGATACGCAGTATTTT	CASSAAGEDTQYF
TRBV10-3	.	few	TRBJ2-7	TGTGCCATCAGTGAGATACCCGGCTCGCGTGTCGGATACCAGCAGTACTTC	CAISEIPGSRVGYQQYF
TRBV29-1	.	.	TRBJ1-1	TGCAGCGTTGAACCAACTGCGGGGGGCACTGAAGCTTTCTTT	CSVEPTAGGTEAFF
TRBV5-1	TRBD2	.	TRBJ2-1	TGCGCCAGCAGCTTAAGACTAGCGGGCTACAATGAGCAGTTCTTC	CASSLRLAGYNEQFF
TRBV21-1	.	.	TRBJ2-7	TGTGCCAGCAGCAAAGGACTGGATCGGGATAAGCGGGAGTATCACGAGCAGTACTTC	CASSKGLDRDKREYHEQYF
TRBV7-2	TRBD1	few	TRBJ2-7	TGTGCCAGCACCCGGGACAGGAGCTCCTACGAGCAGTACTTC	CASTRDRSSYEQYF
TRBV7-7	TRBD1	.	TRBJ2-5	TGTGCTAGCAGTGGGACAGGGGGACAAGAGACCCAGTACTTC	CASSGTGGQETQYF
TRBV15	.	.	TRBJ2-5	TGTGCCACCAGCAGAGATAGGTCCGAGACCCAGTACTTC	CATSRDRSETQYF
TRBV5-1	.	.	TRBJ1-3	TGCGCCAGCAGCTTGGATGCAGGGACTGGAAACACCATATATTTT	CASSLDAGTGNTIYF
TRBV18	TRBD1	.	TRBJ2-7	TGTGCCAGCTCCGCGACAGGGGGCTTTTACGAGCAGTACTTC	CASSATGGFYEQYF
TRBV14	.	.	TRBJ1-2	TGTGCCAGCAGTACACAGGGTTTTGCCTACACCTTC	CASSTQGFAYTF
TRBV6-1	TRBD2	.	TRBJ2-3	TGTGCCAGCGGTGGGGGCGGGAGGGCCCCTTCGGGGAATACGCAGTATTTT	CASGGGGRAPSGNTQYF
TRBV18	TRBD1	.	TRBJ2-1	TGTGCCAGCTCACATGACAGGGTGTTTCGCAATGAGCAGTTCTTC	CASSHDRVFRNEQFF
TRBV2	TRBD2	.	TRBJ2-5	TGTGCCAGCAGTCGGGGGGATGGACTAGCGGTAGAGACCCAGTACTTC	CASSRGDGLAVETQYF